This T cell receptor beta chain appears in the sequencing data of a study of cytomegalovirus exposure and HLA in healthy donors. The study's findings and limits: According to the study, roughly 160 TCR beta chains were cytomegalovirus-associated. An analysis was carried out later, and it reportedly showed fewer N-insertions in an Asian-associated ancestry cluster than the roughly 670-donor mean. In a later analysis, HLA-associated TCR beta chains were more clonally expanded than equally common others. It was likely that a cluster of highly shared sequence variants was a sequencing artifact.

With regard to this clone: The antigen is unknown.

The V and J ends lost 5 bases and 6 bases, in that order; junction bases with no gene match: 8. Germline CDR1 reads MNHNY; CDR2 reads SVGAGI (reference sequence). This CDR3 contains 16 residues. Researchers ran the PCR with 60 Vbeta and 13 Jbeta primers. Assay: immunoSEQ multiplex PCR; the TCRdb copy retains only in-frame clones and omits some. The sample has 84,000 or so clones, approximately 77% seen once; the top ten hold approximately 3.7%. The clonotype was recovered from a man under 40 in good health and CMV-seronegative. V gene TRBV6-6 combines with J gene TRBJ2-3, with 13 bases lining up with TRBD2. The material sequenced was PBMCs. CDR3: CASSKGTSGVRDTQYF. The CDR3 nucleotides read TGTGCCAGCAGTAAAGGGACTAGCGGGGTACGGGATACGCAGTATTTT.